A selection of T cell receptor beta chains follows, all from one sample in a study of breast tumors, draining lymph nodes, adjacent tissues. A single record per CDR3 protein comes from TCRdb applying MiXCR to the multiplex PCR reads. The table has some 130,000 distinct CDR3 sequences, around 22% seen once. The specimen sequenced was axillary lymph node tissue. These receptors came from a female donor with breast cancer. Some clones in this sample may be carry-over from other donors' samples. CDR3s leave out the opening cysteine and the closing phenylalanine or tryptophan. D genes are given only for firm matches.

V: TRBV4-3; D: TRBD2; CDR3: ASSQEFGGRAVNEQF
V: TRBV6-1; D: TRBD1; CDR3: ASSEQGVGYGELF
V: TRBV19; D: .; CDR3: ASSWGLAASSYNEQF
V: TRBV29-1; D: .; CDR3: SVAFGGHDEQF
V: TRBV5-5; D: TRBD1; CDR3: ASSLVAGGLETQY
V: TRBV4-1; D: .; CDR3: ASSLQNAGANQPQH
V: TRBV6-1; D: TRBD2; CDR3: ASSEGLVSTDTQY
V: TRBV9; D: .; CDR3: ASSVTFSDTQY
V: TRBV10-3; D: TRBD1; CDR3: AISGTGGFYEQY
V: TRBV4-3; D: .; CDR3: ASSHTSTGEQF
V: TRBV30; D: TRBD2; CDR3: AWSVGTSRGNEQF
V: TRBV20-1; D: TRBD1; CDR3: SARDRDSPYEQY
V: TRBV7-9; D: TRBD1; CDR3: ASSSGTGYYGYT
V: TRBV30; D: TRBD2; CDR3: ACIAGVGYEQY
V: TRBV7-8; D: .; CDR3: ASSAKAYEQY
V: TRBV30; D: .; CDR3: AWSRGTGVPYEQY
V: TRBV12-3/TRBV12-4; D: TRBD1; CDR3: ASSVQGGVQPQH
V: TRBV7-9; D: TRBD1; CDR3: ASSRTGVGNEQF
V: TRBV29-1; D: .; CDR3: SVLKELLAQNIQY
V: TRBV6-5; D: .; CDR3: ASSYSKWTLEYNEQF
V: TRBV5-4; D: TRBD1; CDR3: ASSLGGQGEILETQY
V: TRBV9; D: .; CDR3: ASSVGTDSGTLYNEQF
V: TRBV28; D: TRBD2; CDR3: ASRGGLAELYNEQF
V: TRBV6-6; D: .; CDR3: ASSWKGNGYT
V: TRBV18; D: .; CDR3: ASSPPSTDTQY
V: TRBV9; D: TRBD2; CDR3: ASSVKGGTSGSYNEQF
V: TRBV3-1; D: TRBD1; CDR3: ASSPTGRNSPLH
V: TRBV5-6; D: TRBD1; CDR3: ASSLEEGALGGNEQF
V: TRBV7-9; D: .; CDR3: ASSLVGVTGYT